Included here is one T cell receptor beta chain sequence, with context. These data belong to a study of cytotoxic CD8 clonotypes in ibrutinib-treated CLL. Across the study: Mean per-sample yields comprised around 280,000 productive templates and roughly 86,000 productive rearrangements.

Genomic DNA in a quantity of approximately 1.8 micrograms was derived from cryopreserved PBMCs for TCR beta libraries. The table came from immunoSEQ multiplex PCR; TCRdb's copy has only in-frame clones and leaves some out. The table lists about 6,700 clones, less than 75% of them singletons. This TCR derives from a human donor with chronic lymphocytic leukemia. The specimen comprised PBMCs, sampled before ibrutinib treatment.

CDR3 in amino acids: CASSPPSGYNEQFF. The CDR3 DNA is TGTGCCAGCTCACCCCCTAGCGGCTACAATGAGCAGTTCTTC. The V and J genes are TRBV18 and TRBJ2-1, with 7 bases lining up with TRBD2. After removal of 3 bases from V and 3 bases from J, the junction contained 2 bases not matched to a gene. This CDR3 is built from 14 residues. CDR1 and CDR2 from the germline V gene are KGHSH and LQKENI.